The text below deals with one T cell receptor (beta chain). Its target is not known. The record originates from a study of OX40 agonist ivuxolimab in advanced cancers. Study-wide background: With ivuxolimab, an agonistic anti-OX40 (CD134) antibody, patients were treated.

Study outcomes and limitations: Dosing at 0.1 to 3.0 mg/kg was accompanied by clonal expansion of CD4+ and CD8+ blood T cells by week 6. The average count of expanded clones was higher among CD8+ T cells than among CD4+.

TCRdb's copy holds only in-frame clones and misses some; the assay was immunoSEQ multiplex PCR. Found here are about 19,000 clones, about nine tenths of them singletons; the top ten hold roughly 50%. The study sampled blood at baseline, cycle 4 day 1, and cycle 7 day 1. The TCR originated in an adult with an advanced solid tumor such as melanoma, head and neck, liver or kidney cancer. This specimen consisted of CD4+ or CD8+ T cells sorted from blood, obtained in a trial of the OX40 agonist ivuxolimab.

CDR3 nucleotide sequence: TGTGCCAGCAGTTTGGCTCGGGGAACCGGGGAGCTGTTTTTT. Translating gives CASSLARGTGELFF. The rearrangement uses TRBV28 and TRBJ2-2, with D possibly TRBD2 on 5 matching bases. The CDR3 is 14 amino acids. V gave up 3 bases and J gave up 5 bases, with 10 bases separating them. Germline lookup yields CDR1 MDHEN and CDR2 SYDVKM.